The clone carrying this TCR beta chain showed up just a few times. Its target is not known. This record belongs to a study of beta chain features in type 1 diabetes. Study-wide points: Shorter TCRB CDR3s, moderately but significantly so, marked every one of the four CD4+ subsets in Type 1 diabetes patients.

After removal of 0 bases from V and 7 bases from J, the junction contained 11 bases not matched to a gene. The germline V gene has CDR1 LGHNA and CDR2 YSLEER. This CDR3 has 16 residues. The whole isolated RNA underwent reverse transcription, so sequencing captured expressed TCRB transcripts. This table comes from immunoSEQ multiplex PCR, and its TCRdb copy is limited to in-frame clones, with some not included. The repertoire holds over 200,000 clones, with roughly 10% as singletons. The sequence derives from a man aged 25-45 years with type 1 diabetes. The sequenced sample was naive CD4+ T cells from blood. The J gene is TRBJ2-5, the V gene TRBV4-3; 7 bases agree with TRBD2. This CDR3 is CASSQEARGGSGTQYF. In DNA form, the CDR3 reads TGCGCCAGCAGCCAAGAGGCTAGGGGAGGGTCGGGGACCCAGTACTTC.